The next 4 T cell receptor beta chains were all read from a single sample in a study of identical twins. TCRdb reanalysed the 5' RACE reads using MiXCR and keeps one entry per CDR3 protein. The table lists 200,000 to 250,000 distinct CDR3 sequences, roughly 7.5% of them singletons. The same sample was also used in a study of yellow fever vaccine responses in identical twins.

Sequencing used CD8+ T cells sorted from blood. All receptors derive from a woman younger than 30 in good health.

This rearrangement joins TRBV5-6 to TRBJ2-5, with D possibly being TRBD2 (6 bases). Germline CDR1 is SGHDT and CDR2 is YYEEEE. This CDR3 is built from 15 residues. V was clipped by 0 bases and J by 4 bases, with 13 bases between them. The CDR3 DNA reads as TGTGCCAGCAGCTTGGGCCCGGGGGAATCAGAGACCCAGTACTTC. Translated: CASSLGPGESETQYF.

This clonotype occurred a few times. V gene TRBV29-1 combines with J gene TRBJ2-5, with D possibly TRBD1 on 5 matching bases. Trimming took off 2 bases at V and 0 bases at J, with 10 bases between the two ends. This CDR3 has 14 amino acids. Germline V gene data show CDR1 as SQVTM and CDR2 as ANQGSEA. CDR3 DNA: TGCAGCGTTGAATGGCAGGGAAACCAAGAGACCCAGTACTTC. Its translation: CSVEWQGNQETQYF.

In the case of this clonotype: At one of its ends the junction is not consistent with the germline gene, which may arise from a read error. The chain joins TRBV5-5 to TRBJ2-2; perhaps TRBD1 as D (5 bases). Looked up from germline, CDR1 is SGHKS and CDR2 is YYEKEE (reference sequence). CDR3 length: 16 amino acids. The CDR3 is CASSLWGQGNTWELFF. The DNA for the CDR3 is TGTGCCAGCAGCTTGTGGGGCCAGGGAAACACCTGGGAGCTGTTTTTT.

The chain has TRBV13 and TRBJ1-2; the D is unclear. The CDR3 length is 11 residues. V lost 2 bases and J 4 bases, leaving 2 bases between the germline ends. CDR1 and CDR2 (germline): PRHDT, FYEKMQ (reference sequence). The CDR3 sequence: CASSLLYGYTF. As DNA, the CDR3 is TGTGCCAGCAGCTTACTCTATGGCTACACCTTC. Variable domain in full (rest from reference TRBV13 and TRBJ1-2): AAGVIQSPRHLIKEKRETATLKCYPIPRHDTVYWYQQGPGQDPQFLISFYEKMQSDKGSIPDRFSAQQFSDYHSELNMSSLELGDSALYFCASSLLYGYTFGSGTRLTVV.